These 32 T cell receptor beta chains share one sample of origin, sequenced in a study of response to subunit inactivated influenza vaccine. MiXCR, run by TCRdb on the RT-PCR reads, gives a single entry per CDR3 protein. The sample holds 300,000 to 350,000 distinct CDR3 sequences, 21% seen once. The specimen was PBMCs from blood, collected 21 months after vaccination. The receptors shown here come from a man between 50 and 69 years old who received an inactivated influenza vaccine.

The V and J genes are TRBV18 and TRBJ2-1, with 10 bases identical to TRBD2. V dropped 0 bases and J dropped 2; count of bases not matched to a gene: 4. There are 17 residues in the CDR3. The V gene's germline CDR1 is KGHSH and CDR2 LQKENI. CDR3 nucleotides: TGTGCCAGCTCACCACCGTCAAGCGGGAGGGCCTACAATGAGCAGTTCTTC. Translated: CASSPPSSGRAYNEQFF.

Only a few counts were recorded for this clonotype. The chain combines TRBV12-3 or TRBV12-4 with TRBJ1-6; D not certain. The CDR3 length is 14 residues. Trimming cost V 3 bases and J 11 bases, with 14 bases left between them. This CDR3 reads CASSFSDLNTPLHF. The CDR3 DNA reads TGTGCCAGCAGTTTTTCGGATTTAAACACACCCCTCCACTTT.

This clonotype came up many times. The chain has TRBV20-1 and TRBJ2-3; 11 bases are shared with TRBD2. CDR1 is DFQATT, CDR2 SNEGSKA, per germline (reference sequence). J lost 9 bases, V lost 5 bases, and 13 bases had no gene match. The length of the CDR3 is 15 residues. CDR3 in DNA: TGCAGTGCTTCGGGACTAGCGGACCACATATCCACGCAGTATTTT. Amino acids: CSASGLADHISTQYF.

This clonotype turned up a few times. The CDR3, as DNA: TGCAGCGTTTCCGAAGTGGGAAGATATGGCTACACCTTC. It encodes CSVSEVGRYGYTF. The chain is built from TRBV29-1 and TRBJ1-2; D not certain. In germline, CDR1 is SQVTM, CDR2 ANQGSEA. Trimming removed 5 bases at V and 5 bases at J, with 15 bases between. The CDR3 contains 13 residues.

The chain employs TRBV20-1 and TRBJ1-3; perhaps TRBD1 as D (5 bases). Germline V gene sequence: CDR1 DFQATT, CDR2 SNEGSKA (reference sequence). Deletions cut 3 bases from V and 0 bases from J, with 15 bases between. CDR3 length: 16 amino acids. CDR3 amino acids: CSASNRRTFSGNTIYF. CDR3 DNA: TGCAGTGCTAGTAACAGGCGTACCTTCTCTGGAAACACCATATATTTT.

The V and J genes are TRBV10-2 and TRBJ2-2; D remains ambiguous. The CDR3 consists of 16 residues. Deletions cut 4 bases from V and 5 bases from J, with 17 bases between. The V gene's germline CDR1 is WSHSY and CDR2 SAAADI. For the CDR3, the DNA is TGCGCCAGCAGTGGTTCGGCACTCCAAGGAACCGGGGAGCTGTTTTTT. It specifies CASSGSALQGTGELFF.

This chain connects TRBV20-1 to TRBJ2-3; 8 bases map to TRBD2. Trimming at V came to 6 bases and at J to 2 bases, leaving 7 bases not matched to a gene. In germline, CDR1 is DFQATT, CDR2 SNEGSKA (reference sequence). The CDR3 runs 14 residues. DNA for the CDR3: TGCAGTGCCACGGTTAGCGGGATCACAGATACGCAGTATTTT. This codes for CSATVSGITDTQYF.

The gene calls are TRBV10-2 and TRBJ2-7; TRBD1 matches at 7 bases. Germline CDR1 reads WSHSY; CDR2 reads SAAADI. The CDR3 has 16 amino acids. Germline trimming cut 4 bases from V and 5 bases from J; bases unmatched to any gene: 14. CDR3 coding DNA: TGCGCCAGCAGTGTCTCCCGGGACAGACTTGTGCACGAGCAGTACTTC. Its protein product is CASSVSRDRLVHEQYF.

This clonotype was counted at least ten times. V is TRBV2 and J is TRBJ2-4; no reliable D call. V shed 9 bases and J shed 0 bases, with 6 bases lying between them. CDR1 and CDR2 from the germline V gene are SNHLY and FYNNEI. This CDR3 comprises 12 residues. CDR3 loop: CARPEAKNIQYF. The CDR3 DNA follows: TGTGCCAGACCAGAAGCCAAAAACATTCAGTACTTC.

This clonotype showed up just a few times. The J gene is TRBJ2-7, the V gene TRBV9; TRBD2 matches 13 bases. Germline V gives CDR1 SGDLS, CDR2 YYNGEE. This CDR3 is built from 14 residues. V shed 3 bases and J 4 bases; nucleotides not matched to a gene: 1. The CDR3 spells CASSEGLAGYEQYF. As DNA, the CDR3 is TGTGCCAGCAGCGAGGGACTAGCGGGGTACGAGCAGTACTTC.

CDR3 coding DNA: TGTGCCACCAGTCGGAACAGGGGAAGTGGCTACACCTTC. Translated: CATSRNRGSGYTF. The chain joins TRBV24-1 to TRBJ1-2, with 7 positions matching TRBD1. The trim removed 6 bases at V and 7 bases at J, leaving 7 bases unmatched. Germline loops: CDR1 KGHDR, CDR2 SFDVKD. This CDR3 has 13 residues.

This clonotype was observed a handful of times. The V gene is TRBV5-5, the J gene TRBJ1-2; TRBD1 matches 8 bases. This CDR3 is built from 15 residues. The V gene end was trimmed by 2 bases and the J gene end by 0 bases; junction bases not matched to a gene: 3. Germline CDR1 and CDR2: SGHKS and YYEKEE (reference sequence). CDR3 DNA: TGTGCCAGCAGCTTAAGACAGGGGTCTAACTATGGCTACACCTTC. This codes for CASSLRQGSNYGYTF.

V and J are TRBV9 and TRBJ2-2; D not resolved. The CDR3 runs 13 residues. The germline V gene encodes CDR1 SGDLS and CDR2 YYNGEE. The germline V and J ends were trimmed by 0 bases and 6 bases, with 6 bases remaining between them. In nucleotides, the CDR3 is TGTGCCAGCAGCGTAGAATCGGCCGGGGAGCTGTTTTTT. Translating it yields CASSVESAGELFF.

This sequence joins TRBV20-1 and TRBJ1-1, with TRBD1 matching over 7 bases. The CDR3 extends over 14 amino acids. Trimming cost V 3 bases and J 1 base; bases outside gene matches: 5. The germline V gene has CDR1 DFQATT and CDR2 SNEGSKA (reference sequence). The CDR3 nucleotides are TGCAGTGCTAGGCCAGGGGGGAAGAACACTGAAGCTTTCTTT. Translated: CSARPGGKNTEAFF.

This sequence joins TRBV7-9 and TRBJ2-1; D is ambiguous. Per germline, CDR1 SEHNR and CDR2 FQNEAQ (reference sequence). The CDR3 contains 13 residues. V gave up 1 base and J gave up 8 bases, with 9 bases separating them. As DNA, the CDR3 is TGTGCCAGCAGCTTAGATCCAGGCCATGAGCAGTTCTTC. Translation gives CASSLDPGHEQFF.

This clonotype has a handful of counts. The chain recombines TRBV7-9 with TRBJ1-1; D not resolved. V was cut by 5 bases and J by 2 bases, with 21 bases left in between. The CDR3 contains 17 residues. Germline CDR1 SEHNR, CDR2 FQNEAQ (reference sequence). CDR3 DNA: TGTGCCAGCAGCCATAATTCCGGACTCACGGATAACACTGAAGCTTTCTTT. Amino acid sequence: CASSHNSGLTDNTEAFF.

This sequence joins TRBV6-5 and TRBJ2-7, with D possibly being TRBD1 (6 bases). V lost 2 bases and J 3 bases, leaving 14 bases between the germline ends. This CDR3 is 15 amino acids long. Germline assignment: CDR1 MNHEY and CDR2 SVGAGI. The CDR3 loop is CASSYNRERNYEQYF. DNA of the CDR3: TGTGCCAGCAGTTACAACAGGGAGAGAAACTACGAGCAGTACTTC.

This rearrangement joins TRBV20-1 to TRBJ2-1, with 7 bases fitting TRBD2. This CDR3 is built from 15 residues. V dropped 0 bases and J dropped 6; count of bases not matched to a gene: 8. CDR1 is DFQATT and CDR2 is SNEGSKA in the germline V gene (reference sequence). The CDR3 bases are TGCAGTGCTAGAGATCTGTGGGAGGGTGGCAATGAGCAGTTCTTC. It encodes CSARDLWEGGNEQFF.

This clonotype was picked up a small number of times. The CDR3, as DNA: TGTGCCAGCGTCGGGGTAGGGTCCTACAATGAGCAGTTCTTC. Protein product: CASVGVGSYNEQFF. The gene calls are TRBV28 and TRBJ2-1; D may be TRBD2 (5 bases). This CDR3 region has 14 residues. V was pared by 8 bases and J by 1 base, with 12 bases between. Germline CDR1 is MDHEN and CDR2 is SYDVKM.

The CDR3 spells CASSSGLAGGHEQFF. The CDR3 region has the DNA TGTGCCAGCAGCTCCGGACTAGCGGGGGGGCATGAGCAGTTCTTC. The V call is TRBV7-2, the J call TRBJ2-1, with TRBD2 identical over 15 bases. The CDR3 is 15 residues long. Germline loops: CDR1 SGHTA, CDR2 FQGNSA. V shed 4 bases, J shed 8 bases, and the junction held 3 bases outside the gene matches.

This clonotype was counted between two and nine times. V and J are TRBV4-1 and TRBJ2-3, with 8 bases lining up with TRBD1. V dropped 1 base and J dropped 0; count of bases not matched to a gene: 0. The V gene's germline CDR1 is MGHRA and CDR2 YSYEKL. The CDR3 is made up of 15 amino acids. CDR3 residues: CASSQGTGSTDTQYF. CDR3 coding DNA: TGCGCCAGCAGCCAAGGGACAGGGAGCACAGATACGCAGTATTTT.

This clonotype was counted only a few times. The chain uses TRBV4-3 and TRBJ1-1, with D unresolved. The CDR3 length is 15 residues. Germline CDR1 is LGHNA and CDR2 is YSLEER. With 8 bases removed from V and 1 base from J, the gap between germline ends came to 17 bases. CDR3: CASRTAAGANTEAFF. The CDR3 DNA reads TGCGCCAGCCGAACCGCTGCAGGCGCGAACACTGAAGCTTTCTTT.

CDR3 loop: CASSPPELNTEAFF. CDR3 bases: TGTGCCAGCAGTCCCCCGGAGCTGAACACTGAAGCTTTCTTT. V gene TRBV28 combines with J gene TRBJ1-1; D not certain. V gave up 5 bases and J gave up 0 bases, with 10 bases separating them. CDR1 is MDHEN, CDR2 SYDVKM, per germline. The CDR3 has 14 residues.

This clonotype was recorded a few times. This chain links TRBV7-9 with TRBJ2-3; TRBD2 aligns across 7 bases. The CDR3 extends over 15 amino acids. V dropped 0 bases and J dropped 0; count of bases not matched to a gene: 0. Germline loops: CDR1 SEHNR, CDR2 FQNEAQ (reference sequence). The CDR3 bases are TGTGCCAGCAGCTTAGCTAGCGGGAGCACAGATACGCAGTATTTT. It translates to CASSLASGSTDTQYF.

This clonotype was observed a few times. V gene TRBV6-1 combines with J gene TRBJ1-4; tentatively, D is TRBD1 (5 bases). V was pared by 5 bases and J by 8 bases, with 15 bases between. Germline CDR1 reads MNHNS; CDR2 reads SASEGT. This CDR3 comprises 14 residues. CDR3: CASSPPGSGEKLFF. The DNA for the CDR3 is TGTGCCAGCAGTCCCCCAGGGTCAGGGGAAAAACTGTTTTTT.

The chain couples TRBV4-3 to TRBJ2-4, with D tentatively TRBD2 (6 bases). This CDR3 comprises 15 residues. CDR1 is LGHNA and CDR2 is YSLEER in the germline V gene. Deletions cut 4 bases from V and 0 bases from J, with 10 bases between. CDR3 amino acids: CASSPAGLAKNIQYF. The CDR3 DNA follows: TGCGCCAGCAGCCCGGCGGGGCTAGCCAAAAACATTCAGTACTTC.

The chain employs TRBV7-9 and TRBJ1-2; unclear D gene. The CDR3 spans 16 residues. Looked up from germline, CDR1 is SEHNR and CDR2 is FQNEAQ (reference sequence). Trimming stripped 2 bases from V and 6 bases from J, with 19 bases between. CDR3 amino acids: CASSLLGSADDNGYTF. Here the CDR3 DNA reads TGTGCCAGCAGCTTACTCGGCTCCGCGGACGATAATGGCTACACCTTC. Full variable domain (missing parts from reference TRBV7-9 and TRBJ1-2): DTGVSQNPRHKITKRGQNVTFRCDPISEHNRLYWYRQTLGQGPEFLTYFQNEAQLEKSRLLSDRFSAERPKGSFSTLEIQRTEQGDSAMYLCASSLLGSADDNGYTFGSGTRLTVV.

This chain links TRBV10-3 with TRBJ2-1; D not resolved. The length of the CDR3 is 14 residues. The V and J ends lost 0 bases and 2 bases respectively, with 5 bases between them. CDR1 is ENHRY, CDR2 SYGVKD, per germline. The CDR3 bases are TGTGCCATCAGTGAGTCCCCTCCCTACAATGAGCAGTTCTTC. As protein: CAISESPPYNEQFF.

This clonotype was counted only a few times. The V gene is TRBV29-1, the J gene TRBJ2-7; TRBD1 agrees at 7 bases. The V and J ends lost 7 bases and 3 bases, in that order; junction bases with no gene match: 3. In germline, CDR1 is SQVTM, CDR2 ANQGSEA. The length of the CDR3 is 11 residues. The CDR3 nucleotides are TGCAGCGCCCACAGGGGCTACGAGCAGTACTTC. Translation: CSAHRGYEQYF.

This clonotype was detected only a few times. This rearrangement joins TRBV6-5 to TRBJ1-4, with TRBD1 matching 8 bases. The CDR3 is 17 residues long. Germline loops: CDR1 MNHEY, CDR2 SVGAGI. The junction had 16 bases not matched to a gene; V was cut back by 2 bases and J by 11 bases. The CDR3 is CASSYGRGPLTSVKLFF. In DNA, the CDR3 is TGTGCCAGCAGTTACGGCAGGGGGCCATTAACGTCGGTCAAACTGTTTTTT.

This clonotype showed up many times. CDR3 protein: CASSQNRQGRSAFF. The CDR3 nucleotides are TGTGCCAGCAGCCAAAACCGGCAGGGCAGATCAGCTTTCTTT. This chain connects TRBV3-1 to TRBJ1-1; D perhaps matches TRBD1 (5 bases). The V end was cut by 2 bases, the J end by 10 bases, with 17 bases between. The germline CDR1 and CDR2 sequences are LGHDT and YNNKEL (reference sequence). This CDR3 is 14 amino acids long.

The sample holds a few counts of this clonotype. Here the CDR3 reads CASSSPRLAGVNEQFF. The CDR3 DNA reads as TGTGCCAGCAGTTCTCCTCGGCTAGCGGGAGTCAATGAGCAGTTCTTC. This chain uses TRBV12-3 or TRBV12-4 with TRBJ2-1, with 10 bases aligning to TRBD2. The CDR3 contains 16 residues. Losses at the gene ends were 4 bases for V and 6 bases for J; bases not matched to a gene: 9.